A selection of T cell receptor beta chains follows, all from one sample in a study of shared clonotypes between healthy human individuals. TCRdb's copy holds only in-frame clones and misses some; the assay was immunoSEQ multiplex PCR. The data contain under 350,000 clones, over 75% of them singletons. The source material was memory CD8+ T cells sorted from blood. These receptors all come from a man younger than 35 in good health. CDR3s include the opening cysteine and the closing phenylalanine or tryptophan. D genes are given only for firm matches.

TRBJ2-2 | - | TRBV18 | TGTGCCAGCTCACCACTACAGGGTGTGAACACCGGGGAGCTGTTTTTT | CASSPLQGVNTGELFF
TRBJ2-7 | TRBD2 | TRBV13 | TGTGCCAGCAGCCGAACTAGCGGGGGCACCTACGAGCAGTACTTC | CASSRTSGGTYEQYF
TRBJ1-2 | TRBD1 | TRBV4-1 | TGCGCCAGCAGCCAGGGATCGGACAGGGTATTGTATGGCTACACCTTC | CASSQGSDRVLYGYTF
TRBJ2-3 | TRBD2 | TRBV11-2 | TGTGCCAGCAGCTTAGGAGGGACTAGCGGGACCCTCAGGACAGATACGCAGTATTTT | CASSLGGTSGTLRTDTQYF
TRBJ2-7 | - | TRBV27 | TGTGCCAGCAGTTTAGGGCGGCCTGGTCTGGGGAGTCTCTACGAGCAGTACTTC | CASSLGRPGLGSLYEQYF
TRBJ2-7 | - | TRBV7-2 | TGTGCCAGCAGCCCGGGGCCAACCTACGAGCAGTACTTC | CASSPGPTYEQYF
TRBJ1-2 | TRBD1 | TRBV5-4 | TGTGCCAGCAGCTTCAGGGGGGATCTGAATGGCTACACCTTC | CASSFRGDLNGYTF
TRBJ2-3 | - | TRBV9 | TGTGCCAGCAGCCCCCTACTCGAGGGAGATACGCAGTATTTT | CASSPLLEGDTQYF
TRBJ1-2 | - | TRBV30 | TGTGCCTGGAGTGTAAAGTACAGGGAGGAGAAGGGCTACACCTTC | CAWSVKYREEKGYTF
TRBJ2-5 | TRBD1 | TRBV2 | TGTGCCAGCAGTGAGCCGACAGGGAAAGAGACCCAGTACTTC | CASSEPTGKETQYF
TRBJ1-1 | - | TRBV19 | TGTGCCAGTAGTATAGAATTCGGGAGGACTGAAGCTTTCTTT | CASSIEFGRTEAFF
TRBJ1-1 | - | TRBV6-5 | TGTGCCAGCAGTGGGGGGAGCACTGAAGCTTTCTTT | CASSGGSTEAFF
TRBJ2-7 | - | TRBV7-9 | TGTGCCAGCAGCCTCTTTGTCTACGAGCAGTACTTC | CASSLFVYEQYF
TRBJ2-1 | - | TRBV4-1 | TGCGCCAGCAGCCAAGGCCTCGCTTACAATGAGCAGTTCTTC | CASSQGLAYNEQFF
TRBJ1-1 | - | TRBV10-2 | TGCGCCAGCAACCACAGGGATGGAGACACTGAAGCTTTCTTT | CASNHRDGDTEAFF
TRBJ1-2 | - | TRBV6-6 | TGTGCCAGCAGTCCGGTGTCTGGCTACACCTTC | CASSPVSGYTF
TRBJ1-3 | TRBD1 | TRBV27 | TGTGCCAGCAGGCCAGAGGGACAGGGAGTTTTTGGAAACACCATATATTTT | CASRPEGQGVFGNTIYF
TRBJ1-2 | - | TRBV29-1 | TGCAGCGTTGACGGGGCAGGGTTCGGCTATGGCTACACCTTC | CSVDGAGFGYGYTF
TRBJ1-6 | - | TRBV19 | TGTGCCAGTAGTACCTTAACGGGGGATAATTCACCCCTCCACTTT | CASSTLTGDNSPLHF
TRBJ2-1 | - | TRBV7-2 | TGTGCCAGCAGCCCTAGTCCGGGAGTTACCTACAATGAGCAGTTCTTC | CASSPSPGVTYNEQFF
TRBJ2-1 | - | TRBV28 | TGTGCCAGCAAGCGAACAGGGATTTACAATGAGCAGTTCTTC | CASKRTGIYNEQFF
TRBJ2-5 | - | TRBV27 | TGTGCCAGCAGTTTATCGCTCGCGACCCAGTACTTC | CASSLSLATQYF
TRBJ1-2 | - | TRBV6-5 | TGTGCCAGCAGTTACTTGGGAGTAGATGGCTACACCTTC | CASSYLGVDGYTF
TRBJ1-4 | TRBD1 | TRBV9 | TGTGCCAGCAGCGGGGGACAGGGAAATGAAAAACTGTTTTTT | CASSGGQGNEKLFF